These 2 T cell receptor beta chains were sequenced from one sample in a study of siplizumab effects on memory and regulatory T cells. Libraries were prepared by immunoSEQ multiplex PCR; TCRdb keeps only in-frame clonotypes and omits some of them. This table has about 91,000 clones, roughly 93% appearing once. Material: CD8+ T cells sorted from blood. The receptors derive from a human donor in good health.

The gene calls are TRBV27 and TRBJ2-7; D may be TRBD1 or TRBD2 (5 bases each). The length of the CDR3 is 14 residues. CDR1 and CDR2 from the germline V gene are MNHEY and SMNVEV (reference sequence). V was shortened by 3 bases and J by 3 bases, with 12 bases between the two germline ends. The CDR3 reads CASSFRRENYEQYF. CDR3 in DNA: TGTGCCAGCAGTTTTCGCAGGGAGAACTACGAGCAGTACTTC.

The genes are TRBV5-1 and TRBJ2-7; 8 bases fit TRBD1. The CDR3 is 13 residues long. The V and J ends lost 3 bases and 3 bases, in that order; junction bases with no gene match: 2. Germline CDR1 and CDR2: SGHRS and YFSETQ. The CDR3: CASSSGQDYEQYF. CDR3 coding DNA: TGCGCCAGCAGCTCGGGACAGGACTACGAGCAGTACTTC.